The entry below describes one TCR beta chain. The sample originates from a study of blood T cell repertoires in COVID-19. Study summary: PBMCs, B-cell-depleted T cells, or T cells were the source of the cDNA or gDNA that made up the material.

Germline V gene data show CDR1 as MNHEY and CDR2 as SVGAGI. The CDR3 extends over 13 amino acids. Per the study methods: How many nucleated cells were present was estimated from reference gene primer amplification. Profiled with immunoSEQ multiplex PCR; TCRdb holds only in-frame clones, not every one. D and trimming were read from the DNA, whereas the V and J calls and clone size are those reported in that table. This sample has roughly 300,000 clones, with around four fifths found just once. The chain couples TRBV6-5 to TRBJ2-5; D perhaps matches TRBD2 (6 bases). Sequencing input: peripheral blood. The source is a woman in her 50s with acute or convalescent COVID-19. The CDR3 DNA follows: TGTGCTCTTGGAGGGGAGGAGGCAGAGACCCAGTACTTC. Translating gives CALGGEEAETQYF.